This record concerns one T cell receptor (beta chain) sequence. Its antigen is currently unknown. The V gene lost 4 bases and the J gene lost 3 bases, with 9 bases spanning the gap. Per the germline V gene, CDR1 is SEHNR and CDR2 is FQNEAQ (reference sequence). The CDR3 length is 13 residues. PCR primers comprised 60 Vbeta and 13 Jbeta primers. As processed by the authors: The authors later counted about 80 million unique TCR beta chains, roughly 10 million of them shared. Sequencing used immunoSEQ multiplex PCR; TCRdb keeps in-frame clones, though not all of them. V, J and clone size are those of that table, while D and trimming were read from the DNA. The repertoire holds roughly 120,000 clones, with over 70% as singletons. This specimen comes from a study of cytomegalovirus exposure and HLA in healthy donors. The study's findings and limits: It was reported that the classifier diagnosed cytomegalovirus status with high specificity and sensitivity in both the original and validation cohorts. There were a few CMV-associated chains whose specificity for CMV antigens was confirmed in vitro.

Sequenced input: PBMCs. The clonotype was recovered from a female donor in good health and CMV-seropositive. The V call is TRBV7-9, the J call TRBJ1-1; D possibly corresponds to TRBD1 (6 bases). The CDR3 is CASSSPGDTEAFF. CDR3 coding DNA: TGTGCCAGCAGCTCCCCAGGGGACACTGAAGCTTTCTTT.